This entry lists 25 T cell receptor beta chains sequenced from one sample in a study of T-cell reconstitution after alpha-beta-depleted transplantation in children. The library targeted TCRbeta and was prepared with unique molecular identifiers. TCRdb reprocessed the PCR reads with MiXCR, giving one entry per CDR3 protein. The data contain some 6,000 distinct CDR3 sequences, around 16% of them seen just once; the ten biggest clones take up 10% to 15%. Sample: PBMCs, mostly from graft donor cells, taken 60 days after TCRalphabeta/CD19-depleted stem cell transplant. The receptors were sampled from a male patient between 5 and 17 years old who had a stem cell transplant for acute myeloid leukemia, so the T cells may come from the graft donor.

This clonotype is judged medium-sized. The chain joins TRBV4-3 to TRBJ2-2; D might be TRBD1 (5 bases). The germline CDR1 and CDR2 sequences are LGHNA and YSLEER. The CDR3 totals 16 residues. Trimming stripped 3 bases from V and 6 bases from J, with 17 bases between. The CDR3 DNA is TGCGCCAGCAGCCAGGGGCTGAATGGGGTATCCGGGGAGCTGTTTTTT. Protein product: CASSQGLNGVSGELFF.

This chain joins TRBV5-1 and TRBJ1-2, with 7 bases that match TRBD1. The CDR3 extends over 14 amino acids. With 4 bases clipped from V and 4 bases from J, the junction kept 7 bases outside the gene matches. From germline, CDR1 is SGHRS and CDR2 YFSETQ. In nucleotides, the CDR3 is TGCGCCAGCAGCGCGACAGGGAGAGGCTATGGCTACACCTTC. It is translated as CASSATGRGYGYTF.

J is TRBJ2-1 and V is TRBV7-9, with a possible D match to TRBD2 (6 bases). The germline CDR1 and CDR2 sequences are SEHNR and FQNEAQ (reference sequence). There are 14 residues in the CDR3. Trimming shortened V by 0 bases and J by 8 bases, and 11 bases separated the two germline ends. The CDR3, as DNA: TGTGCCAGCAGCTTAGCGCCGACTAGTTATGAGCAGTTCTTC. The encoded protein is CASSLAPTSYEQFF.

This clonotype is labeled medium-sized (0.01 to 0.1%). The V and J genes are TRBV20-1 and TRBJ2-1; possibly TRBD1 for D (6 bases). V was trimmed by 3 bases and J by 4 bases, leaving 25 bases between them. CDR1 DFQATT and CDR2 SNEGSKA come from the germline V gene (reference sequence). The CDR3 runs 18 residues. The CDR3 region is CSASGPGTSRNPYNEQFF. The CDR3, as DNA: TGCAGTGCTAGTGGCCCCGGGACATCCCGAAACCCGTACAATGAGCAGTTCTTC.

This clonotype was counted between two and nine times. The chain couples TRBV5-4 to TRBJ2-7; 13 nucleotides align to TRBD2. The CDR3 totals 15 residues. V was pared by 4 bases and J by 2 bases, with 3 bases of the junction left unmatched. The germline V gene encodes CDR1 SGHNT and CDR2 YYREEE (reference sequence). CDR3 in amino acids: CASSGLAGETYEQYF. CDR3 nucleotides: TGTGCCAGCAGCGGACTAGCGGGAGAAACCTACGAGCAGTACTTC.

By proportion, this clonotype is medium-sized. This rearrangement joins TRBV20-1 to TRBJ2-7, with D possibly matching TRBD1 (5 bases). The V end was cut by 6 bases, the J end by 3 bases, with 18 bases between. This CDR3 spans 14 amino acids. CDR1 and CDR2 from the germline V gene are DFQATT and SNEGSKA (reference sequence). The DNA for the CDR3 is TGCAGTGCAAAAACTCCAGGGTTTGGCTACGAGCAGTACTTC. Translating it yields CSAKTPGFGYEQYF.

This clonotype was seen a handful of times. The rearrangement uses TRBV3-1 and TRBJ1-4; possible D gene TRBD1, 5 bases. The CDR3 loop spans 14 amino acids. Trimming shortened V by 0 bases and J by 9 bases, and 11 bases separated the two germline ends. Per germline, CDR1 LGHDT and CDR2 YNNKEL (reference sequence). The DNA of the CDR3 is TGTGCCAGCAGCCAAGACACCAGGGTGAAAAAACTGTTTTTT. It encodes CASSQDTRVKKLFF.

Only a few counts were recorded for this clonotype. The genes are TRBV30 and TRBJ1-2; D call uncertain. This CDR3 is 12 amino acids long. The V end lost 2 bases, the J end lost 8 bases, and 12 bases lay between the germline ends. The germline V gene has CDR1 GTSNPN and CDR2 SVGIG (reference sequence). This CDR3 is CAWSIWAGGYTF. CDR3 nucleotide sequence: TGTGCCTGGAGTATATGGGCCGGGGGCTACACCTTC.

This clonotype was detected a few times. The chain joins TRBV20-1 to TRBJ2-3; D is perhaps TRBD2 (6 bases). Germline-derived CDR1 and CDR2 are DFQATT and SNEGSKA (reference sequence). Trimming removed 0 bases at V and 4 bases at J, with 14 bases between. The CDR3 is 15 amino acids. The CDR3 bases are TGCAGTGCTAGAGATTTACGGCGCGGGGCAGATACGCAGTATTTT. This translates into CSARDLRRGADTQYF.

This sequence joins TRBV29-1 and TRBJ2-3; 7 positions match TRBD1. The CDR3 covers 16 residues. In germline, CDR1 is SQVTM, CDR2 ANQGSEA. V lost 7 bases to trimming and J lost 2 bases; unmatched junction nucleotides: 15. The CDR3 protein is CSANRRQGVFTDTQYF. In nucleotides, the CDR3 is TGCAGCGCAAATCGCCGGCAGGGGGTCTTCACAGATACGCAGTATTTT.

The V call is TRBV20-1, the J call TRBJ1-2; 7 positions match TRBD1. The ends lost 6 bases at V and 1 base at J; junction bases unmatched: 5. There are 13 residues in the CDR3. Germline V gives CDR1 DFQATT, CDR2 SNEGSKA (reference sequence). The CDR3 here is CSASTGNNYGYTF. The DNA for the CDR3 is TGCAGTGCCTCGACAGGGAATAACTATGGCTACACCTTC.

This clonotype was observed a handful of times. This rearrangement joins TRBV3-1 to TRBJ1-5, with no clear D. This CDR3 spans 14 amino acids. Per the germline V gene, CDR1 is LGHDT and CDR2 is YNNKEL (reference sequence). V shed 0 bases and J shed 5 bases, with 8 bases lying between them. CDR3 protein: CASSQDQTHQPQHF. The CDR3 nucleotides are TGTGCCAGCAGCCAAGATCAGACGCATCAGCCCCAGCATTTT.

This clonotype is deemed medium-sized. The CDR3 nucleotides are TGTGCCAGCTCACGGAGTGTGGTGAGCACAGATACGCAGTATTTT. It codes for CASSRSVVSTDTQYF. This rearrangement joins TRBV18 to TRBJ2-3, with D hard to call. The CDR3 spans 15 residues. Per the germline V gene, CDR1 is KGHSH and CDR2 is LQKENI. The V and J ends lost 4 bases and 0 bases respectively, with 11 bases between them.

This clonotype is judged medium-sized. V gene TRBV6-5 combines with J gene TRBJ2-5; tentative D call: TRBD1 (5 bases). This CDR3 region has 14 residues. Between the trimmed V and J ends, which lost 6 bases and 7 bases, there was a span of 18 bases. From germline, CDR1 is MNHEY and CDR2 SVGAGI. This chain's CDR3 is CASSTTVGAGTQYF. CDR3 nucleotides: TGTGCCAGCAGCACAACCGTTGGGGCAGGGACCCAGTACTTC.

The table lists this clonotype with a few counts. The chain recombines TRBV11-2 with TRBJ2-1; 11 bases match TRBD2. The length of the CDR3 is 17 residues. J lost 9 bases, V lost 5 bases, and 15 bases had no gene match. The germline V gene encodes CDR1 SGHAT and CDR2 FQNNGV. This chain's CDR3 is CASSERPTSGASGEQFF. The CDR3 region has the DNA TGTGCCAGCAGCGAACGCCCGACTAGCGGGGCGAGCGGTGAGCAGTTCTTC.

By sample fraction, this clonotype is medium-sized. The rearrangement joins TRBV7-2 to TRBJ2-1; TRBD2 might be the D (5 bases). Between the trimmed V and J ends, which lost 1 base and 8 bases, there was a span of 15 bases. The CDR3 length is 15 residues. The germline CDR1 and CDR2 sequences are SGHTA and FQGNSA. The CDR3 coding sequence is TGTGCCAGCAGCTTAGTCGCGGGTTCCTTTCATGAGCAGTTCTTC. Protein product: CASSLVAGSFHEQFF.

The table lists this clonotype with a few counts. The CDR3 sequence: CASSQERVFFGTDTQYF. Here the CDR3 DNA reads TGCGCCAGCAGCCAAGAGCGGGTGTTTTTCGGCACAGATACGCAGTATTTT. The genes are TRBV4-3 and TRBJ2-3, with a tentative D call TRBD2 (5 bases). The CDR3 contains 17 residues. CDR1 and CDR2 (germline): LGHNA, YSLEER. Trimming left V 0 bases short and J 1 base short, with 14 bases between.

In the case of this clonotype: Given a much more abundant clone one base away, this may be a read error. The chain is built from TRBV7-2 and TRBJ1-1; no reliable D call. V gave up 8 bases and J gave up 6 bases, with 16 bases separating them. Germline V gene sequence: CDR1 SGHTA, CDR2 FQGNSA. The length of the CDR3 is 13 residues. The CDR3 spells CASGHEQASEAFF. The CDR3 nucleotides read TGTGCCAGCGGCCATGAGCAGGCCTCTGAAGCTTTCTTT.

The chain links TRBV20-1 to TRBJ2-7; 7 bases agree with TRBD2. The CDR3 spans 16 residues. The germline CDR1 and CDR2 sequences are DFQATT and SNEGSKA (reference sequence). With V trimmed by 6 bases and J by 3 bases, 17 bases remained unmatched. The CDR3 coding sequence is TGCAGTGCCCCATCAGTGCGCGGGAGCGTCGGCTACGAGCAGTACTTC. It encodes CSAPSVRGSVGYEQYF.

The V call is TRBV5-5, the J call TRBJ1-5, with D uncertain. The CDR3 is 13 residues long. Germline CDR1 reads SGHKS; CDR2 reads YYEKEE (reference sequence). The ends were cut back, 0 bases at V and 5 bases at J, with 6 bases in the middle. CDR3 in DNA: TGTGCCAGCAGCTTGGGGAGGGATCAGCCCCAGCATTTT. Amino acids: CASSLGRDQPQHF.

This clonotype occurred a few times. This rearrangement joins TRBV4-2 to TRBJ1-6, with D unclear. Trimming removed 3 bases at V and 6 bases at J, with 3 bases between. CDR3 length: 12 amino acids. The germline V gene encodes CDR1 LGHNA and CDR2 YNFKEQ. CDR3 nucleotide sequence: TGTGCCAGCAGCCAGCGTAATTCACCCCTCCACTTT. As protein: CASSQRNSPLHF.

V usage is TRBV9 and J usage is TRBJ1-5, with 8 bases matching TRBD1. The trim removed 3 bases at V and 0 bases at J, leaving 2 bases unmatched. This CDR3 is built from 15 residues. In germline, CDR1 is SGDLS, CDR2 YYNGEE. In nucleotides, the CDR3 is TGTGCCAGCAGCGGGACAGGGAATAGCAATCAGCCCCAGCATTTT. Its protein is CASSGTGNSNQPQHF.

This clonotype was seen a few times. The chain joins TRBV7-2 to TRBJ2-5; D gene unclear. The germline gives CDR1 SGHTA, CDR2 FQGNSA. Trimming pared 2 bases from V and 5 bases from J, leaving 3 bases between. This CDR3 comprises 11 residues. DNA of the CDR3: TGTGCCAGCAGCTTAACCGAGACCCAGTACTTC. Protein sequence: CASSLTETQYF.

This clonotype has just a few counts. The chain couples TRBV5-1 to TRBJ2-5; D is unclear. Germline-derived CDR1 and CDR2 are SGHRS and YFSETQ. V gave up 3 bases and J gave up 2 bases, with 14 bases separating them. This CDR3 is 15 amino acids long. CDR3 coding DNA: TGCGCCAGCAGCTCTGCACGGGTTTCGCAAGAGACCCAGTACTTC. Translated: CASSSARVSQETQYF.

This clonotype is judged medium-sized (0.01 to 0.1%). The chain uses TRBV7-3 and TRBJ2-1, with D uncertain. CDR1 and CDR2 from the germline V gene are SGHTA and FQGTGA. The CDR3 length is 13 residues. V was clipped by 5 bases and J by 10 bases, with 15 bases between them. The CDR3 DNA reads TGTGCCAGCAGCCCATCCCCCGTGCGGGAGCAGTTCTTC. It translates to CASSPSPVREQFF.